This T cell receptor beta chain was retrieved from a study of shared clonotypes between healthy human individuals. The germline V and J ends were trimmed by 3 bases and 0 bases, with 13 bases remaining between them. CDR1 is SGHDT and CDR2 is YYEEEE in the germline V gene. This CDR3 comprises 16 residues. Naive CD8 populations comprised CD45RO-negative cells positively selected for CCR7, excluding terminally differentiated effector memory CD45RA+ cells. The table came from immunoSEQ multiplex PCR; TCRdb's copy has only in-frame clones and leaves some out. The sample carries about 2,100,000 clones, approximately 94% recorded once.

Input material: naive CD8+ T cells from PBMCs. The sequence derives from a man younger than 30 in good health. Some clones in this sample may be carry-over from other donors' samples. The J gene is TRBJ2-1, the V gene TRBV5-6; a weak D match, TRBD2 (6 bases). This CDR3 is CASSSSGTYSYNEQFF. CDR3 nucleotide sequence: TGTGCCAGCAGCTCATCCGGGACTTACTCCTACAATGAGCAGTTCTTC.